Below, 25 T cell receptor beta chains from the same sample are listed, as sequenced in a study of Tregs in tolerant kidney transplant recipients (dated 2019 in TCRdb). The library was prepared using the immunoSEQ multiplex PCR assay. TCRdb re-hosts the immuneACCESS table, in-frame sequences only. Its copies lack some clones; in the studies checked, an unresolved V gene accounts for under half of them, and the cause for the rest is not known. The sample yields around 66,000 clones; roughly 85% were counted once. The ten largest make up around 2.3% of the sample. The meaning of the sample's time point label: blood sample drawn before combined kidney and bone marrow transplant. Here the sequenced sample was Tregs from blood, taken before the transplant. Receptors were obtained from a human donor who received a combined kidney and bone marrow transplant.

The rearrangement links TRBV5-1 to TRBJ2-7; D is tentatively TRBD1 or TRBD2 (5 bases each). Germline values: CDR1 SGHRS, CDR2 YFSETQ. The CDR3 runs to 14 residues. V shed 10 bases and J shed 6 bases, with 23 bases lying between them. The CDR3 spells CASQYGTAGLEQYF. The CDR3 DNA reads TGCGCCTCCCAGTACGGGACCGCCGGCCTCGAGCAGTACTTC.

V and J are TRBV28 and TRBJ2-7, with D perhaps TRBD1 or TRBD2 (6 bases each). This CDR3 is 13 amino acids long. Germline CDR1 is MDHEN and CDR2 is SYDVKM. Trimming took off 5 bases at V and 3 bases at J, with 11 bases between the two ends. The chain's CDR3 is CASSLGGNYEQYF. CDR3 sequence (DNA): TGTGCCAGCAGTCTAGGGGGGAACTACGAGCAGTACTTC.

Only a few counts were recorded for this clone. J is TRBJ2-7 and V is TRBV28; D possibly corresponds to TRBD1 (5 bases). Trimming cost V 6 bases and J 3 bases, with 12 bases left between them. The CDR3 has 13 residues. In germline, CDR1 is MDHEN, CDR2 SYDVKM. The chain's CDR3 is CASRSAQDYEQYF. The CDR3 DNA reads TGTGCCAGCAGGAGCGCACAGGACTACGAGCAGTACTTC.

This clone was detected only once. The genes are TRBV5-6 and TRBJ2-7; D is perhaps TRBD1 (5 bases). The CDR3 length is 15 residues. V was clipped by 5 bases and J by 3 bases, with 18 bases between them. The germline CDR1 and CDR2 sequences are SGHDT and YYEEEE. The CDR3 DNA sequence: TGTGCCAGCAGGCAAGGGCCAGGGTCGGGCTACGAGCAGTACTTC. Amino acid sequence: CASRQGPGSGYEQYF.

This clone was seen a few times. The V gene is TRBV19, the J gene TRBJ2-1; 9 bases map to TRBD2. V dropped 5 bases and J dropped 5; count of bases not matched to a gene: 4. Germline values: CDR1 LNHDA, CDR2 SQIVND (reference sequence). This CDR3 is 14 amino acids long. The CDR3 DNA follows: TGTGCCAGTAGTCGGCGGGAGGGGAACAATGAGCAGTTCTTC. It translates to CASSRREGNNEQFF.

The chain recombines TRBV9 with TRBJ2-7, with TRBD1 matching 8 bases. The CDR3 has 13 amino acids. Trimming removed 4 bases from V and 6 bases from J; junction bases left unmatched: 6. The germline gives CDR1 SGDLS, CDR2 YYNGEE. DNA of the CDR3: TGTGCCAGCAGCTCGACAGGGGACGGCGAGCAGTACTTC. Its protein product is CASSSTGDGEQYF.

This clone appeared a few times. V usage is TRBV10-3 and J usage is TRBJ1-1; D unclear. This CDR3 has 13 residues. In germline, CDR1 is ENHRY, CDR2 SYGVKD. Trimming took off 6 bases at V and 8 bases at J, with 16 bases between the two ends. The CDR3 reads CAISLRAGFEAFF. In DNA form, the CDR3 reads TGTGCCATCAGCCTCCGGGCGGGATTCGAAGCTTTCTTT.

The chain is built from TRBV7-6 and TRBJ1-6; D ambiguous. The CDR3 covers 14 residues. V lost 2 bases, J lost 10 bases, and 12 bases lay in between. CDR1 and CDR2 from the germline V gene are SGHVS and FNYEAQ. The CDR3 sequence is CASSLRNKGSPLHF. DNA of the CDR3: TGTGCCAGCAGCTTACGAAACAAGGGCTCACCCCTCCACTTT.

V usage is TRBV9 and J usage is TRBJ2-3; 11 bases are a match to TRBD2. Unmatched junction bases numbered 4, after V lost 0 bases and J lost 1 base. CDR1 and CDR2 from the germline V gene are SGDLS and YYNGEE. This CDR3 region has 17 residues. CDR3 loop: CASSVGVSGRGTDTQYF. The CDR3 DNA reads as TGTGCCAGCAGCGTAGGGGTTAGCGGGAGGGGCACAGATACGCAGTATTTT. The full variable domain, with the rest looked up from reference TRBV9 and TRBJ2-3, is DSGVTQTPKHLITATGQRVTLRCSPRSGDLSVYWYQQSLDQGLQFLIQYYNGEERAKGNILERFSAQQFPDLHSELNLSSLELGDSALYFCASSVGVSGRGTDTQYFGPGTRLTVL.

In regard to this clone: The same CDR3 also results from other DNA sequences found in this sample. The CDR3 here is CASSPDRGGYGYTF. In DNA, the CDR3 is TGCGCCAGCAGTCCGGACAGGGGAGGGTATGGCTACACCTTC. The rearrangement joins TRBV5-1 to TRBJ1-2; 9 positions agree with TRBD1. V lost 5 bases to trimming and J lost 5 bases; unmatched junction nucleotides: 7. The CDR3 sequence is 14 residues long. The V gene's germline CDR1 is SGHRS and CDR2 YFSETQ. The full variable domain, in which reference TRBV5-1 and TRBJ1-2 provide the parts outside the CDR3, is KAGVTQTPRYLIKTRGQQVTLSCSPISGHRSVSWYQQTPGQGLQFLFEYFSETQRNKGNFPGRFSGRQFSNSRSEMNVSTLELGDSALYLCASSPDRGGYGYTFGSGTRLTVV.

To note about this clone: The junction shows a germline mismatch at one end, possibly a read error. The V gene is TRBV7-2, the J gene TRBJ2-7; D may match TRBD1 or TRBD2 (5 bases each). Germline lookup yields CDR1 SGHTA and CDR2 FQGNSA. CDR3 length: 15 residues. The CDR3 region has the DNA TGTGCCAGCAGCTTAGCCGACACTATCTCAGGGAGTAGGAACTTC. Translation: CASSLADTISGSRNF. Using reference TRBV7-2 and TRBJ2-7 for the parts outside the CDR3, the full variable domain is GAGVSQSPSNKVTEKGKDVELRCDPISGHTALYWYRQSLGQGLEFLIYFQGNSAPDKSGLPSDRFSAERTGGSVSTLTIQRTQQEDSAVYLCASSLADTISGSRNFGPGTRLTVT.

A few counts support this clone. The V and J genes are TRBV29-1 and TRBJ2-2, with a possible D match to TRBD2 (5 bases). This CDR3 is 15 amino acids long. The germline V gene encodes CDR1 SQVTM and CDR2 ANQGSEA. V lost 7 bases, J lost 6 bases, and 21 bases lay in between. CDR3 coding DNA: TGCAGCGCCACACCATTCACGGGGTCTCCCGGGGAGCTGTTTTTT. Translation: CSATPFTGSPGELFF.

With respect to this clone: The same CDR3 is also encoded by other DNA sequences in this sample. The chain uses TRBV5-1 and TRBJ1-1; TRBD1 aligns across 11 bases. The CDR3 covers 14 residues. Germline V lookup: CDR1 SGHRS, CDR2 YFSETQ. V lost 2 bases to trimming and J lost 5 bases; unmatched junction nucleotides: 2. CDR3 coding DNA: TGCGCCAGCAGCTTAGGGACAGGGGGGACTGAAGCTTTCTTT. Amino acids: CASSLGTGGTEAFF.

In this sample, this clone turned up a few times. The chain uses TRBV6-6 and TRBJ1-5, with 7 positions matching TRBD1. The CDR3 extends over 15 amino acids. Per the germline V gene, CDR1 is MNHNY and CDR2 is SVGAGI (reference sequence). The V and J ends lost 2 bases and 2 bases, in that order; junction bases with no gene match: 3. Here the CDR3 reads CASSYRGRGNQPQHF. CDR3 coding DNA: TGTGCCAGCAGTTACAGGGGGCGCGGCAATCAGCCCCAGCATTTT.

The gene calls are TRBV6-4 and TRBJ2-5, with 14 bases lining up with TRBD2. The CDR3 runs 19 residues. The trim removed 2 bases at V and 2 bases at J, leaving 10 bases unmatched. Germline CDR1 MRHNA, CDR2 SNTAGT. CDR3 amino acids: CASSDPGLAGAPSQETQYF. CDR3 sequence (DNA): TGTGCCAGCAGTGACCCGGGACTAGCGGGGGCGCCCAGTCAAGAGACCCAGTACTTC.

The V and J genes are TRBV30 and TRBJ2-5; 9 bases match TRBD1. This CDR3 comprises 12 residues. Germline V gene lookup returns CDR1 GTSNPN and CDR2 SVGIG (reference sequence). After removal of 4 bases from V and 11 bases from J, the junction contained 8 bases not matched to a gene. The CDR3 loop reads CAWTRRDREQYF. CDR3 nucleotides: TGTGCCTGGACCCGCCGGGACAGGGAGCAGTACTTC.

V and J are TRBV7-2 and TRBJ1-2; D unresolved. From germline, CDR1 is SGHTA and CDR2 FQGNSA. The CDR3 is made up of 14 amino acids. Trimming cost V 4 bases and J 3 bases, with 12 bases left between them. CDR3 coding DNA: TGTGCCAGCAGCTCCGCCGGGTCTTACTATGGCTACACCTTC. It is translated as CASSSAGSYYGYTF.

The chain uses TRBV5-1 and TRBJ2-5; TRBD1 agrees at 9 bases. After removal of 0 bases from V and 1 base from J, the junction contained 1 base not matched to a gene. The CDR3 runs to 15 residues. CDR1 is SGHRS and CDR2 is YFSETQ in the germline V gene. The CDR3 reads CASSLGTGVQETQYF. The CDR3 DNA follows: TGCGCCAGCAGCTTGGGGACAGGGGTCCAAGAGACCCAGTACTTC. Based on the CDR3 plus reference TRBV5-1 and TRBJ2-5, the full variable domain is KAGVTQTPRYLIKTRGQQVTLSCSPISGHRSVSWYQQTPGQGLQFLFEYFSETQRNKGNFPGRFSGRQFSNSRSEMNVSTLELGDSALYLCASSLGTGVQETQYFGPGTRLLVL.

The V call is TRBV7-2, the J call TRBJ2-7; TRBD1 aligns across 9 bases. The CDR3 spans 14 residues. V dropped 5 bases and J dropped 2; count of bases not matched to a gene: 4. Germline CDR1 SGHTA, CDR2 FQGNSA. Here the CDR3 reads CASSPDRGAYEQYF. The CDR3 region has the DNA TGTGCCAGCAGCCCTGACAGGGGGGCCTACGAGCAGTACTTC. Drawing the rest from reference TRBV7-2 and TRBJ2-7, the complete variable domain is GAGVSQSPSNKVTEKGKDVELRCDPISGHTALYWYRQSLGQGLEFLIYFQGNSAPDKSGLPSDRFSAERTGGSVSTLTIQRTQQEDSAVYLCASSPDRGAYEQYFGPGTRLTVT.

As DNA, the CDR3 is TGTGCCAGCAGTGAGTATGGGTTCAAGAATCAGCCCCAGCATTTT. Its translation is CASSEYGFKNQPQHF. The chain recombines TRBV6-1 with TRBJ1-5; D is uncertain. The germline gives CDR1 MNHNS, CDR2 SASEGT. This CDR3 is built from 15 residues. The germline V and J ends were trimmed by 3 bases and 4 bases, with 13 bases remaining between them.

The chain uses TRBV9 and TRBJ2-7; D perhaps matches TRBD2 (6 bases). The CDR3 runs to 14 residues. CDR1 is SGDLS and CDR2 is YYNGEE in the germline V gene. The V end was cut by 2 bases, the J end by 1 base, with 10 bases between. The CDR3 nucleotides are TGTGCCAGCAGCGTGGGCGGGATGTCCTACGAGCAGTACTTC. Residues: CASSVGGMSYEQYF.

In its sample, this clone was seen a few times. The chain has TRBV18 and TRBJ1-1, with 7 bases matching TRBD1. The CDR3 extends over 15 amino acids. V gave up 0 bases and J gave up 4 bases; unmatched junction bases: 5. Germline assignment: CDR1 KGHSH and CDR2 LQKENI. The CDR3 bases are TGTGCCAGCTCACCACCGGCAGGGGGGCCCACTGAAGCTTTCTTT. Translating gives CASSPPAGGPTEAFF.

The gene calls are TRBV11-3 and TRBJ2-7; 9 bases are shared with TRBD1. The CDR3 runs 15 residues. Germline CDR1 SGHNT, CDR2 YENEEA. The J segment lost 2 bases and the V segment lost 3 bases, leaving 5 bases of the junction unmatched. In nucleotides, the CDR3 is TGTGCCAGCAGCTTGGGGACAGGGAGGCCCTACGAGCAGTACTTC. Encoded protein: CASSLGTGRPYEQYF.

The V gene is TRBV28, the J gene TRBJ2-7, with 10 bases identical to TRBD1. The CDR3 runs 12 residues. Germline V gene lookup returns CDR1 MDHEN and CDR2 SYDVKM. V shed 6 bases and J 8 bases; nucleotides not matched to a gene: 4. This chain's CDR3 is CASRHDRGQQYF. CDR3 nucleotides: TGTGCCAGCAGACACGACAGGGGGCAGCAGTACTTC.

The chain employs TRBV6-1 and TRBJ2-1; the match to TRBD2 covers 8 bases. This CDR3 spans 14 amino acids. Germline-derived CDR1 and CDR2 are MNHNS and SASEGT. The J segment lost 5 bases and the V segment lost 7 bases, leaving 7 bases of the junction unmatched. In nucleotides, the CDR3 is TGTGCCAGCACAAGCGGGAGTAGTAACAATGAGCAGTTCTTC. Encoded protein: CASTSGSSNNEQFF.